The rows below give T cell receptor beta chains drawn from one sample of a study of blood T cell repertoires in COVID-19. Method: immunoSEQ multiplex PCR; TCRdb's copy keeps in-frame clones and lacks some. The data show roughly 300,000 clones, 90% seen once. Source material: PBMCs or T cells enriched from blood (not recorded which). These receptor sequences come from a woman younger than 45 who had recovered from COVID-19. CDR3s include the opening cysteine and the closing phenylalanine or tryptophan. A D gene is named only where the DNA matches it firmly. Only part of the rows carry a size: once, few, many, or a class if the clone is expanded.

clone size: -; D gene: -; J gene: TRBJ1-4; V gene: TRBV10-3; CDR3 DNA: TGTGCCATCAGCGACCCCAGGGTGACTAATGAAAAACTGTTTTTT; CDR3 protein: CAISDPRVTNEKLFF
clone size: -; D gene: -; J gene: TRBJ2-2; V gene: TRBV7-2; CDR3 DNA: TGTGCCAGCAGCCCCCGTCCCGGGGAGCTGTTTTTT; CDR3 protein: CASSPRPGELFF
clone size: -; D gene: -; J gene: TRBJ2-5; V gene: TRBV28; CDR3 DNA: TGTGCCAGCAGTTTGGGGGCCCAAGAGACCCAGTACTTC; CDR3 protein: CASSLGAQETQYF
clone size: -; D gene: TRBD2; J gene: TRBJ2-7; V gene: TRBV29-1; CDR3 DNA: TGCAGCGCCGGACTAGCCTACGAGCAGTACTTC; CDR3 protein: CSAGLAYEQYF
clone size: -; D gene: -; J gene: TRBJ1-2; V gene: TRBV12-3/TRBV12-4; CDR3 DNA: TGTGCCAGCAGGGAGCGGGGTTATGGCTACACCTTC; CDR3 protein: CASRERGYGYTF
clone size: -; D gene: -; J gene: TRBJ2-7; V gene: TRBV29-1; CDR3 DNA: TGCAGCGTTGAGGCGGGTCAGCAGTACTTC; CDR3 protein: CSVEAGQQYF
clone size: -; D gene: TRBD1; J gene: TRBJ2-2; V gene: TRBV27; CDR3 DNA: TGTGCCAGCAGTTTCCTCGGACAGGGGGGTCACGGGGAGCTGTTTTTT; CDR3 protein: CASSFLGQGGHGELFF
clone size: -; D gene: TRBD1; J gene: TRBJ2-2; V gene: TRBV5-4; CDR3 DNA: TGTGCCAGCAGCCGGGGACAGACCCTGAACACCGGGGAGCTGTTTTTT; CDR3 protein: CASSRGQTLNTGELFF
clone size: -; D gene: -; J gene: TRBJ2-1; V gene: TRBV18; CDR3 DNA: TGTGCCAGCTCACCACTCAGCTCCCGGAGCTCCTACAATGAGCAGTTCTTC; CDR3 protein: CASSPLSSRSSYNEQFF
clone size: -; D gene: TRBD1; J gene: TRBJ1-1; V gene: TRBV7-2; CDR3 DNA: TGTGCCAGCAGCTTGGGGGACAGTCGGTTGGCTTTCTTT; CDR3 protein: CASSLGDSRLAFF
clone size: -; D gene: TRBD2; J gene: TRBJ2-3; V gene: TRBV9; CDR3 DNA: TGTGCCAGCAGCCTATCGGGGGGAGATACGCAGTATTTT; CDR3 protein: CASSLSGGDTQYF
clone size: once; D gene: TRBD2; J gene: TRBJ2-1; V gene: TRBV10-3; CDR3 DNA: TGTGCCATCAGTGAGCCCATACTAGCGGGAGCCTACAATGAGCAGTTCTTC; CDR3 protein: CAISEPILAGAYNEQFF
clone size: few; D gene: TRBD2; J gene: TRBJ2-1; V gene: TRBV7-9; CDR3 DNA: TGTGCCAGCAGGACTAGCGGATTATACAATGAGCAGTTCTTC; CDR3 protein: CASRTSGLYNEQFF
clone size: -; D gene: -; J gene: TRBJ2-3; V gene: TRBV4-2; CDR3 DNA: TGTGCCAGCAGCCAAGAATGGGTAGCGTCTAGGGGCACAGATACGCAGTATTTT; CDR3 protein: CASSQEWVASRGTDTQYF
clone size: -; D gene: TRBD2; J gene: TRBJ2-2; V gene: TRBV19; CDR3 DNA: TGTGCCAGTAGTCTCGGACTAGCGAACACCGGGGAGCTGTTTTTT; CDR3 protein: CASSLGLANTGELFF
clone size: -; D gene: -; J gene: TRBJ2-1; V gene: TRBV6-2/TRBV6-3; CDR3 DNA: TGTGCCAGCAGTCGAAGCGCCCCTGGCCGGATACGGCAGTTCTTC; CDR3 protein: CASSRSAPGRIRQFF
clone size: -; D gene: TRBD2; J gene: TRBJ2-7; V gene: TRBV30; CDR3 DNA: TGTGCCTGGAGTGCACTAGCGGGGCTGACATACGAGCAGTACTTC; CDR3 protein: CAWSALAGLTYEQYF
clone size: -; D gene: -; J gene: TRBJ2-1; V gene: TRBV27; CDR3 DNA: TGTGCCAGCAGTTTTGCGGTCCGGGACAATGAGCAGTTCTTC; CDR3 protein: CASSFAVRDNEQFF
clone size: once; D gene: -; J gene: TRBJ1-2; V gene: TRBV5-4; CDR3 DNA: TGTGCCAGCAGCACCGGGGAGTATGGCTACACCTTC; CDR3 protein: CASSTGEYGYTF
clone size: -; D gene: -; J gene: TRBJ2-2; V gene: TRBV27; CDR3 DNA: TGTGCCAGCAGTTTACTCGGGACAAGTACCGGGGAGCTGTTTTTT; CDR3 protein: CASSLLGTSTGELFF
clone size: -; D gene: TRBD2; J gene: TRBJ2-1; V gene: TRBV24-1; CDR3 DNA: TGTGCCACCAGTGGACTAGCGGGAGGCCGGAATGAGCAGTTCTTC; CDR3 protein: CATSGLAGGRNEQFF
clone size: -; D gene: TRBD1; J gene: TRBJ1-5; V gene: TRBV6-5; CDR3 DNA: TGTGCCAGCAACGAAGACAGGGGGAGCAATCAGCCCCAGCATTTT; CDR3 protein: CASNEDRGSNQPQHF
clone size: -; D gene: -; J gene: TRBJ1-1; V gene: TRBV7-3; CDR3 DNA: TGTGCCAGCAGCTTAAGTGGGGAGGAGGGGGCTTTCTTT; CDR3 protein: CASSLSGEEGAFF
clone size: once; D gene: -; J gene: TRBJ1-2; V gene: TRBV3-1/TRBV3-2; CDR3 DNA: TGTGCCAGCAGCCCGGGGGGTAGGATGACCTATGGCTACACCTTC; CDR3 protein: CASSPGGRMTYGYTF
clone size: once; D gene: TRBD1; J gene: TRBJ2-7; V gene: TRBV15; CDR3 DNA: TGTGCCACCAGCAGAGGGTCCGGGACAGGGACCTACGAGCAGTACTTC; CDR3 protein: CATSRGSGTGTYEQYF
clone size: -; D gene: TRBD1; J gene: TRBJ2-3; V gene: TRBV30; CDR3 DNA: TGTGCCTGGACAGGGGGCAGGAGTCCCACAGATACGCAGTATTTT; CDR3 protein: CAWTGGRSPTDTQYF
clone size: -; D gene: -; J gene: TRBJ2-1; V gene: TRBV9; CDR3 DNA: TGTGCCAGCAGCGTTTCTCCGGCGGGGAGCTCCTACAATGAGCAGTTCTTC; CDR3 protein: CASSVSPAGSSYNEQFF
clone size: -; D gene: -; J gene: TRBJ2-6; V gene: TRBV24-1; CDR3 DNA: TGTGCCACCAGTGGTTTTGGGGGGACTGGGGCCAACGTCCTGACTTTC; CDR3 protein: CATSGFGGTGANVLTF
clone size: -; D gene: TRBD1; J gene: TRBJ1-1; V gene: TRBV7-3; CDR3 DNA: TGTGCCAGCAGCTCGGACAGGGGAGCGACTGAAGCTTTCTTT; CDR3 protein: CASSSDRGATEAFF
clone size: -; D gene: -; J gene: TRBJ1-3; V gene: TRBV28; CDR3 DNA: TGTGCCAGCAGCTACCCCAGGGGTTTTAACTCTGGAAACACCATATATTTT; CDR3 protein: CASSYPRGFNSGNTIYF
clone size: -; D gene: TRBD2; J gene: TRBJ2-3; V gene: TRBV4-2; CDR3 DNA: TGTGCCAGCAGCCAAAGGACTAGCGGGAGTACAGATACGCAGTATTTT; CDR3 protein: CASSQRTSGSTDTQYF